Included here is one TCR beta chain sequence, with context. Its antigen is currently unknown. Sequencing used immunoSEQ version 4 in survey mode. Profiled with immunoSEQ multiplex PCR; TCRdb holds only in-frame clones, not every one. Of 40,000 or so clones listed, roughly nine tenths were seen once; the top ten hold approximately 1%. Nonspecific anti-CD3/anti-CD28 bead stimulation represents the broad CD4+ T cell repertoire. Sorting of responding CD4+ T cells relied on upregulated CD40 ligand together with CD69. Donors had undetectable plasma HIV-1 RNA, under 50 copies/mL, for 4+ years. Donors had CD4+ T cell counts above 400 cells/uL and were CMV-seropositive. The CDR3 loop spans 14 amino acids. Trimming took off 8 bases at V and 2 bases at J, with 15 bases between the two ends. Looked up from germline, CDR1 is MNHEY and CDR2 is SVGAGI. The entry originates in a study of persistence of HIV-infected CD4 T cells. The study's findings and limits: Compared with CD3/CD28-stimulated cells, CMV- and Gag-responding cells showed lower TCRbeta richness. Degenerate expanded CDR3beta sequences were enriched among CMV- and Gag-responding cells.

The chain joins TRBV6-5 to TRBJ2-5; D possibly uses TRBD1 or TRBD2 (5 bases each). The sample in question was CD4+ T cells sorted from PBMCs after approximately 19-hour stimulation, obtained from a patient who received antiretroviral therapy. The TCR originated in an adult man with HIV who was CMV-seropositive. The CDR3 coding sequence is TGTGCCAGCGGGACGGCGGACCTACAAGAGACCCAGTACTTC. Amino acids: CASGTADLQETQYF.